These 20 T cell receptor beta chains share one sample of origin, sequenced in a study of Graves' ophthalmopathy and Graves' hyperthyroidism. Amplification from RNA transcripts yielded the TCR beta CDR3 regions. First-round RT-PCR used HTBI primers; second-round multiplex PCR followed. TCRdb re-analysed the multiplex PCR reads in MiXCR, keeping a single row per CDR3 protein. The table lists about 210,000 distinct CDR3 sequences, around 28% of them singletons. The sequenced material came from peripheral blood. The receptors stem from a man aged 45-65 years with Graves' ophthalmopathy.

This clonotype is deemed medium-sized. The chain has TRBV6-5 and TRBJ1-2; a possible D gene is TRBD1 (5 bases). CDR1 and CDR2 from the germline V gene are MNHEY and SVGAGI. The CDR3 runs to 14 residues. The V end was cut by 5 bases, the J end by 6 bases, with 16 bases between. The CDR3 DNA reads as TGTGCCAGCAGTACCTATTTCGGGGCCGATGGCTACACCTTC. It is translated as CASSTYFGADGYTF.

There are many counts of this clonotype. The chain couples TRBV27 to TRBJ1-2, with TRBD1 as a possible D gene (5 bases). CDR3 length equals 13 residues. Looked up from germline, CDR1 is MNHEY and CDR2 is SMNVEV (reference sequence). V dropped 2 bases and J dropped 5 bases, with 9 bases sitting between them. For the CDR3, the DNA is TGTGCCAGCAGTTTAGGTACAGGATATGGCTACACCTTC. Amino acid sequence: CASSLGTGYGYTF.

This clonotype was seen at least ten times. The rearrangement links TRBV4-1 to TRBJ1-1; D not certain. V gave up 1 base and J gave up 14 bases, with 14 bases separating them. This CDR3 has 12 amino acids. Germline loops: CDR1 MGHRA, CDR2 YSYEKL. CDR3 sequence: CASSQANGRPFF. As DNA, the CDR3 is TGCGCCAGCAGCCAAGCTAATGGACGGCCCTTCTTT.

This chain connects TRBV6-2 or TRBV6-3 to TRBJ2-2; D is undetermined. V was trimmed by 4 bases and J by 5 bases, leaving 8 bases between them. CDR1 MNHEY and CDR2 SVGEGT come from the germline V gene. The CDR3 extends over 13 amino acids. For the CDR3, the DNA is TGTGCCAGCAGTTCAACTACTACCGGGGAGCTGTTTTTT. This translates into CASSSTTTGELFF.

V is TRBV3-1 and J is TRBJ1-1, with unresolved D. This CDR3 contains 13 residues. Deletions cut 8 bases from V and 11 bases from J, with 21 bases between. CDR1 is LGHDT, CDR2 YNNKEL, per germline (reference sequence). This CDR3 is CASRERETTVAFF. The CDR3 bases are TGTGCCAGCCGGGAAAGGGAGACGACCGTGGCTTTCTTT.

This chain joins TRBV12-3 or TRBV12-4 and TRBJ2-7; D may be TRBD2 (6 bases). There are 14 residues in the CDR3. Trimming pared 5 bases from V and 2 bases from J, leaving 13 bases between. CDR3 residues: CASSNIQRAYEQYF. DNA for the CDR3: TGTGCCAGCAGTAACATCCAGCGGGCCTACGAGCAGTACTTC.

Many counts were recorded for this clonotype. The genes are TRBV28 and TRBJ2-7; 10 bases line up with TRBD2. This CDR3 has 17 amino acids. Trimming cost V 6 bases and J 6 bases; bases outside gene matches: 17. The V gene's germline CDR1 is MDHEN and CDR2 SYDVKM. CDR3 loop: CASSLAGGPGLALEQYF. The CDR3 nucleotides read TGTGCCAGCAGCTTAGCCGGCGGCCCGGGACTAGCGCTCGAGCAGTACTTC.

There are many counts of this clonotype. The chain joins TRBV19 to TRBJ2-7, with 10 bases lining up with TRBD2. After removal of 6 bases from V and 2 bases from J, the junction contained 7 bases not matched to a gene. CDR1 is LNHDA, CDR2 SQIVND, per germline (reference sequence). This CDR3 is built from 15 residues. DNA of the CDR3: TGTGCCAGTAGGGGGACTAGCGACGCCGCCTACGAGCAGTACTTC. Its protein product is CASRGTSDAAYEQYF.

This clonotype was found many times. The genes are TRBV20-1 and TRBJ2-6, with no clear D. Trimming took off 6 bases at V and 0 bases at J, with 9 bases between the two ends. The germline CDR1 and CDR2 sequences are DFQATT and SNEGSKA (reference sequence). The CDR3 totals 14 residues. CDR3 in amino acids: CSALVGSGANVLTF. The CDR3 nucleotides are TGCAGTGCCCTCGTGGGCTCTGGGGCCAACGTCCTGACTTTC.

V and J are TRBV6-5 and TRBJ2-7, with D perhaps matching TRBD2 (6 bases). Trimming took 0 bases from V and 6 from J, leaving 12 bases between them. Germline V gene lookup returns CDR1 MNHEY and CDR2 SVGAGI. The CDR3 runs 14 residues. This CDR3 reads CASSYSPGRCEQYF. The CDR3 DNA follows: TGTGCCAGCAGTTACTCGCCAGGGAGGTGCGAGCAGTACTTC.

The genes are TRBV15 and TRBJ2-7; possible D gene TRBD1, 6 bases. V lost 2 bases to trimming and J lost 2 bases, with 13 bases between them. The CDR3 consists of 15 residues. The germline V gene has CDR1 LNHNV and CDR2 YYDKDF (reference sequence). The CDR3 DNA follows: TGTGCCACCAGCAGATCCCGGGACAAGACCTACGAGCAGTACTTC. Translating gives CATSRSRDKTYEQYF. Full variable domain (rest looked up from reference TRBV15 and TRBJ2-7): DAMVIQNPRYQVTQFGKPVTLSCSQTLNHNVMYWYQQKSSQAPKLLFHYYDKDFNNEADTPDNFQSRRPNTSFCFLDIRSPGLGDTAMYLCATSRSRDKTYEQYFGPGTRLTVT.

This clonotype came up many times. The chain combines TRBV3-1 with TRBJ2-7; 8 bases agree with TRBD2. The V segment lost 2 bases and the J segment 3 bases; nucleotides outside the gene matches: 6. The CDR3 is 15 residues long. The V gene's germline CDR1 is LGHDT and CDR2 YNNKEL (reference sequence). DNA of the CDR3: TGTGCCAGCAGCCAAAATAGCCTAGCGGGCTACGAGCAGTACTTC. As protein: CASSQNSLAGYEQYF.

CDR3 coding DNA: TGTGCCAGTGGCCTACCGGGAGGGTCCTACGAGCAGTACTTC. Protein: CASGLPGGSYEQYF. The genes are TRBV6-4 and TRBJ2-7; TRBD2 matches at 8 bases. The CDR3 consists of 14 residues. Germline values: CDR1 MRHNA, CDR2 SNTAGT. After removal of 9 bases from V and 1 base from J, the junction contained 8 bases not matched to a gene.

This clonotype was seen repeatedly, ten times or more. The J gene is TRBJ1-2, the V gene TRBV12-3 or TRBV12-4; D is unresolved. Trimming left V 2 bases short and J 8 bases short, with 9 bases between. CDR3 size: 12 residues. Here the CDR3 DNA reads TGTGCCAGCAGTTTAATCAGCGGCGGCTACACCTTC. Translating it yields CASSLISGGYTF.

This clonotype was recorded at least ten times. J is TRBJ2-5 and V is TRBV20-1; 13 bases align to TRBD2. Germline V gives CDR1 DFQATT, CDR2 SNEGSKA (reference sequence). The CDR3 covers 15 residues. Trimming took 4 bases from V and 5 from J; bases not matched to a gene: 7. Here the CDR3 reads CSAKRLAGGWETQYF. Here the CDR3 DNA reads TGCAGTGCTAAGAGACTAGCGGGAGGTTGGGAGACCCAGTACTTC.

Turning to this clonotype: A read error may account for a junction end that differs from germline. The CDR3 sequence: CASRPAGSNPEAFF. DNA of the CDR3: TGTGCCAGCAGACCAGCAGGATCGAACCCTGAAGCTTTCTTT. V is TRBV12-3 or TRBV12-4 and J is TRBJ1-1, with unresolved D. The CDR3 length is 14 residues.

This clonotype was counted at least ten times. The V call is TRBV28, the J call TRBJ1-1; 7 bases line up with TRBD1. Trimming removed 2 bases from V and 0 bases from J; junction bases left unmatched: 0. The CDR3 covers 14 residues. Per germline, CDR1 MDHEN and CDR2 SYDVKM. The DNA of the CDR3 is TGTGCCAGCAGTTTAGGGACAGTGAACACTGAAGCTTTCTTT. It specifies CASSLGTVNTEAFF.

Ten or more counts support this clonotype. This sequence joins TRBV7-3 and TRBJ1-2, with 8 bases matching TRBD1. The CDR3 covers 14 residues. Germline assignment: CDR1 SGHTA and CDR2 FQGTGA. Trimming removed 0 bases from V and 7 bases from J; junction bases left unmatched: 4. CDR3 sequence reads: CASSLTGTGSGYTF. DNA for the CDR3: TGTGCCAGCAGCTTAACCGGGACAGGCTCTGGCTACACCTTC. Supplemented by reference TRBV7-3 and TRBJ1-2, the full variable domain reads GAGVSQTPSNKVTEKGKYVELRCDPISGHTALYWYRQSLGQGPEFLIYFQGTGAADDSGLPNDRFFAVRPEGSVSTLKIQRTERGDSAVYLCASSLTGTGSGYTFGSGTRLTVV.

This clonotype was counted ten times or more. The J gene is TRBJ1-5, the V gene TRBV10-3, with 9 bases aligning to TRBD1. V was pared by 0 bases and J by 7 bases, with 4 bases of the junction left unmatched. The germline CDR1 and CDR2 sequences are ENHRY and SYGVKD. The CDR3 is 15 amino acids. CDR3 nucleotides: TGTGCCATCAGTGAGTCGCAGGACAGGGGACAGCCCCAGCATTTT. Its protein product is CAISESQDRGQPQHF.

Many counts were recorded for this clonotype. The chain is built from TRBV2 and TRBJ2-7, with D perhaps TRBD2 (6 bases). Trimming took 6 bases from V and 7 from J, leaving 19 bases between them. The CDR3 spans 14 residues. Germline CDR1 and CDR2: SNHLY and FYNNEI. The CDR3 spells CASRDGGTTGEQYF. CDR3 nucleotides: TGTGCCAGCAGGGACGGGGGTACCACTGGGGAGCAGTACTTC. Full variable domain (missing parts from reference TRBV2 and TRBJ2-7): EPEVTQTPSHQVTQMGQEVILRCVPISNHLYFYWYRQILGQKVEFLVSFYNNEISEKSEIFDDQFSVERPDGSNFTLKIRSTKLEDSAMYFCASRDGGTTGEQYFGPGTRLTVT.